The present TCR beta chain was sequenced within a study of blood T cells in healthy people across ages. Study findings and constraints: PBMCs that were unsorted prevented a conclusive naive versus antigen-experienced comparison. A strong correlation was found between TCR beta diversity and the percentage of naive T cells.

Next came a second PCR, run for about 7 to 11 cycles, which used a sample-barcoded 5' primer along with a J-beta primer mix. TCRdb re-derived calls from the 5' RACE reads in MiXCR, one entry per CDR3 protein. This table has 710,000 or so distinct CDR3 sequences, roughly 32% appearing once. Ten or more counts support this clonotype. Its antigen is currently unknown. This sequence was found in a woman at least 80 years old in good health. The sequenced material came from blood.

For the CDR3, the DNA is TGCGCCAGCAGCTTGGACCCAGCCGGATACGAGCAGTACTTC. Translating it yields CASSLDPAGYEQYF. V is TRBV5-1 and J is TRBJ2-7; D gene ambiguous. Per germline, CDR1 SGHRS and CDR2 YFSETQ. This CDR3 contains 14 residues. Deletions cut 0 bases from V and 4 bases from J, with 11 bases between.